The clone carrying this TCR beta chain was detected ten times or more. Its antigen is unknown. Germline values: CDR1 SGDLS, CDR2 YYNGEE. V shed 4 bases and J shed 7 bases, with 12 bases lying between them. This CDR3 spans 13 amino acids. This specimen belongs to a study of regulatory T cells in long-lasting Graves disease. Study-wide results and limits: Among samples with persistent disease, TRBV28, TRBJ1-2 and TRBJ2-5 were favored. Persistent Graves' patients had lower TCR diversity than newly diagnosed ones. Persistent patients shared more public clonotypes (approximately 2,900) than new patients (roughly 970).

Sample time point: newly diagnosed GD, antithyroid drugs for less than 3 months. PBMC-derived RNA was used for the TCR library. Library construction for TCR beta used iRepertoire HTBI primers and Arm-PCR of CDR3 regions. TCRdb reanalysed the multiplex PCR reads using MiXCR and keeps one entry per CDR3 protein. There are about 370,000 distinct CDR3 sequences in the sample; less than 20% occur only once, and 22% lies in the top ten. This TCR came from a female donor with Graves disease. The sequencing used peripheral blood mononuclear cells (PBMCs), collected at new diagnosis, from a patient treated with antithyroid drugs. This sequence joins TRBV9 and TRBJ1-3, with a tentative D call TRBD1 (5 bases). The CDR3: CASSRDSSNTIYF. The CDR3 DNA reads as TGTGCCAGCAGCAGGGACTCTTCGAACACCATATATTTT.